This TCR beta chain stems from a study of tumor and adjacent non-tumor tissue in lung cancer. The study's findings and limits: TCR diversity was significantly greater in tumor than normal lung tissue.

A remark on this clonotype: The antigen remains unidentified.

Germline CDR1 is SGHAT and CDR2 is FQNNGV. This CDR3 contains 17 residues. V lost 0 bases and J 1 base, leaving 14 bases between the germline ends. The template was RNA from unsorted bulk tissue. The normal lung tissue was taken more than 3 cm from the tumor edge. Donors were chemotherapy-naive, newly diagnosed lung cancer surgical patients in China, August–late 2014. Three rounds of nested PCR, following a modified ARM-PCR protocol, produced the TCRbeta library. In TCRdb, the multiplex PCR reads were re-called with MiXCR into one record per CDR3 protein. Seen here are about 100,000 distinct CDR3 sequences, 65% observed once, and the top ten hold roughly 19%.

This sequence was found in a man aged 30 to 39 with non-small cell lung cancer. The V and J genes are TRBV11-2 and TRBJ2-3; D is perhaps TRBD1 (5 bases). The source material was distant non-tumor lung tissue. As DNA, the CDR3 is TGTGCCAGCAGCTTAGAGGCCGCCTGCAGGGGCACAGATACGCAGTATTTT. This sequence encodes CASSLEAACRGTDTQYF.